These 28 T cell receptor beta chains were sequenced from one sample in a study of blood T cell repertoires in COVID-19. Method: immunoSEQ multiplex PCR; TCRdb's copy keeps in-frame clones and lacks some. The sample has about 150,000 clones; approximately 84% are singletons. Sequencing was done on a sample of peripheral blood. The receptors come from a human donor in a cohort sampled during active COVID-19.

This chain uses TRBV19 with TRBJ2-2, with TRBD2 identical over 9 bases. The germline gives CDR1 LNHDA, CDR2 SQIVND (reference sequence). Trimming at V came to 6 bases and at J to 4 bases, leaving 12 bases not matched to a gene. The CDR3 is made up of 17 amino acids. The CDR3 bases are TGTGCCAGTAGCCCAATTGGCGGGAGGGGTTCCACCGGGGAGCTGTTTTTT. As protein: CASSPIGGRGSTGELFF.

V is TRBV9 and J is TRBJ2-5, with 8 bases matching TRBD1. The CDR3 has 15 amino acids. V dropped 4 bases and J dropped 4; count of bases not matched to a gene: 9. Germline V gene sequence: CDR1 SGDLS, CDR2 YYNGEE. DNA of the CDR3: TGTGCCAGCAGCCCACGGACAGGGTGGGGAGAGACCCAGTACTTC. It specifies CASSPRTGWGETQYF.

The chain employs TRBV12-3 or TRBV12-4 and TRBJ1-1, with a weak D call TRBD1 (6 bases). V was cut by 1 base and J by 11 bases, with 11 bases left in between. The CDR3 is 12 amino acids. CDR3 protein: CASSLGGRTAFF. The CDR3 DNA reads TGTGCCAGCAGTTTAGGGGGGCGGACTGCTTTCTTT.

V gene TRBV15 combines with J gene TRBJ1-4, with a possible D match to TRBD1 (6 bases). This CDR3 contains 16 residues. Per germline, CDR1 LNHNV and CDR2 YYDKDF (reference sequence). V lost 5 bases to trimming and J lost 5 bases, with 18 bases between them. The chain's CDR3 is CATSGGARGGNEKLFF. The CDR3 nucleotides are TGTGCCACCAGCGGAGGGGCCAGGGGAGGGAATGAAAAACTGTTTTTT.

J is TRBJ1-1 and V is TRBV12-3 or TRBV12-4, with a weak D call TRBD1 (5 bases). V lost 6 bases and J lost 1, with 9 bases in between. The CDR3 covers 13 residues. The CDR3 DNA reads as TGTGCCAGCAGAACCAGGGAGAACACTGAAGCTTTCTTT. This translates into CASRTRENTEAFF.

This sequence joins TRBV15 and TRBJ2-1; 14 nucleotides agree with TRBD2. There are 17 residues in the CDR3. The V gene's germline CDR1 is LNHNV and CDR2 YYDKDF (reference sequence). The V gene end was trimmed by 0 bases and the J gene end by 9 bases; junction bases not matched to a gene: 7. The CDR3 sequence is CATSRETGTSGRGEQFF. In nucleotides, the CDR3 is TGTGCCACCAGCAGAGAGACCGGGACTAGCGGGAGAGGTGAGCAGTTCTTC.

The rearrangement uses TRBV9 and TRBJ2-2, with D possibly TRBD2 on 6 matching bases. Germline loops: CDR1 SGDLS, CDR2 YYNGEE. V was trimmed by 3 bases and J by 6 bases, leaving 9 bases between them. This CDR3 has 13 residues. The CDR3 sequence: CASSARGSGELFF. CDR3 nucleotide sequence: TGTGCCAGCAGCGCCCGGGGGTCCGGGGAGCTGTTTTTT.

The chain carries TRBV24-1 and TRBJ2-1; 7 nucleotides match TRBD1. CDR1 and CDR2 (germline): KGHDR, SFDVKD. V was pared by 7 bases and J by 9 bases, with 8 bases of the junction left unmatched. The CDR3 length is 13 residues. The CDR3 loop is CATSDRAAAEQFF. CDR3 bases: TGTGCCACCAGCGACAGGGCCGCAGCTGAGCAGTTCTTC.

The genes are TRBV2 and TRBJ2-3; no definite D call. V lost 1 base and J 2 bases, leaving 13 bases between the germline ends. The germline CDR1 and CDR2 sequences are SNHLY and FYNNEI. This CDR3 region has 16 residues. The CDR3 DNA sequence: TGTGCCAGCAGTGAAGGGCTCCCCCGTAACACAGATACGCAGTATTTT. Translating it yields CASSEGLPRNTDTQYF.

V usage is TRBV29-1 and J usage is TRBJ1-2, with no clear D. Trimming took 3 bases from V and 8 from J, leaving 19 bases between them. Germline CDR1 reads SQVTM; CDR2 reads ANQGSEA. The CDR3 is 14 amino acids. This CDR3 is CSVDMGFLGGGYTF. The CDR3 bases are TGCAGCGTTGATATGGGATTTCTAGGCGGGGGCTACACCTTC.

The V and J genes are TRBV7-2 and TRBJ2-3, with D possibly TRBD2 on 5 matching bases. Looked up from germline, CDR1 is SGHTA and CDR2 is FQGNSA. CDR3 size: 14 residues. V lost 4 bases to trimming and J lost 1 base, with 9 bases between them. CDR3 in DNA: TGTGCCAGCAGCTCTTGGCGGGGCACAGATACGCAGTATTTT. Its protein is CASSSWRGTDTQYF.

The rearrangement links TRBV4-3 to TRBJ2-3; tentative D call: TRBD1 (6 bases). The CDR3 is 15 residues long. V lost 3 bases and J 0 bases, leaving 10 bases between the germline ends. Germline V gene sequence: CDR1 LGHNA, CDR2 YSLEER. This CDR3 is CASSQQTGSTDTQYF. The CDR3 DNA sequence: TGCGCCAGCAGCCAGCAAACAGGGAGCACAGATACGCAGTATTTT.

This clone was seen a single time. This sequence joins TRBV29-1 and TRBJ2-1; the D call may be TRBD1 or TRBD2 (6 bases each). The CDR3 consists of 9 residues. Trimming cost V 7 bases and J 9 bases, with 7 bases left between them. Germline CDR1 reads SQVTM; CDR2 reads ANQGSEA. CDR3 region: CSGGAEQFF. The CDR3, as DNA: TGCAGCGGGGGGGCTGAGCAGTTCTTC.

This clone appeared a single time. The chain uses TRBV12-3 or TRBV12-4 and TRBJ2-1, with TRBD2 as a possible D gene (5 bases). CDR3 length: 13 residues. Trimming left V 8 bases short and J 2 bases short, with 10 bases between. The CDR3 loop is CASCDGTYNEQFF. The CDR3 nucleotides are TGTGCCAGCTGCGACGGGACCTACAATGAGCAGTTCTTC.

Comments on this clone: The same CDR3 is also encoded by other DNA sequences in this sample. The chain is built from TRBV9 and TRBJ1-5, with 7 nucleotides matching TRBD1. V was pared by 3 bases and J by 2 bases, with 2 bases of the junction left unmatched. The germline V gene encodes CDR1 SGDLS and CDR2 YYNGEE. There are 14 residues in the CDR3. Here the CDR3 DNA reads TGTGCCAGCAGCGGAGGACAGGGCAATCAGCCCCAGCATTTT. It codes for CASSGGQGNQPQHF.

The rearrangement joins TRBV7-2 to TRBJ1-1; TRBD1 matches at 7 bases. Germline loops: CDR1 SGHTA, CDR2 FQGNSA. V dropped 5 bases and J dropped 5; count of bases not matched to a gene: 8. This CDR3 comprises 14 residues. In DNA form, the CDR3 reads TGTGCCAGCAGCGTCCGACAGGGTGGGACTGAAGCTTTCTTT. Protein: CASSVRQGGTEAFF.

The CDR3: CASNLGGADEAFF. For the CDR3, the DNA is TGTGCCAGCAATTTGGGAGGGGCAGATGAAGCTTTCTTT. V gene TRBV7-8 combines with J gene TRBJ1-1, with D tentatively TRBD1 (5 bases). The germline V gene has CDR1 SGHVS and CDR2 FQNEAQ. The CDR3 extends over 13 amino acids. The V end was cut by 7 bases, the J end by 7 bases, with 16 bases between.

The chain combines TRBV14 with TRBJ2-3; TRBD2 matches 8 bases. V gave up 4 bases and J gave up 6 bases; unmatched junction bases: 12. Germline V gene sequence: CDR1 SGHDN, CDR2 FVKESK. This CDR3 region has 16 residues. CDR3 nucleotide sequence: TGTGCCAGCAGCCCTGTTTCGGCGGGAGGAGGGGATACGCAGTATTTT. This translates into CASSPVSAGGGDTQYF.

This chain uses TRBV21-1 with TRBJ2-2; whether TRBD1, the table's D call, matches the DNA was not checked. TRBV21-1 is given as a pseudogene. The CDR3 spans 15 residues. The CDR3 nucleotides read TGTGCCAGCAGCCCTACCTTCGGCCCAGCCAGGGGCTGTTTTTTT. This codes for CASSPTFGPARGCFF.

The chain uses TRBV2 and TRBJ2-2, with unresolved D. Germline CDR1 reads SNHLY; CDR2 reads FYNNEI. Trimming shortened V by 7 bases and J by 0 bases, and 9 bases separated the two germline ends. This CDR3 region has 14 residues. CDR3 coding DNA: TGTGCCAGCAAGGAGCAGACGAACACCGGGGAGCTGTTTTTT. Translation: CASKEQTNTGELFF.

The chain employs TRBV6-2 or TRBV6-3 and TRBJ2-3, with TRBD2 matching over 8 bases. V shed 0 bases and J 5 bases; nucleotides not matched to a gene: 4. CDR1 is MNHEY, CDR2 SVGEGT, per germline. The CDR3 extends over 15 amino acids. CDR3 DNA: TGTGCCAGCAGTTACTCGGAGCGGGGGCAAGATACGCAGTATTTT. It is translated as CASSYSERGQDTQYF.

The genes are TRBV7-2 and TRBJ2-5; a weak D match, TRBD2 (6 bases). Germline V CDR1 and CDR2: SGHTA, FQGNSA. CDR3 length equals 15 residues. Trimming left V 5 bases short and J 4 bases short, with 17 bases between. The CDR3 protein is CASSPVLVGGETQYF. The CDR3 DNA sequence: TGTGCCAGCAGCCCGGTGCTAGTGGGAGGAGAGACCCAGTACTTC.

The CDR3 region is CASSLGLAGATDTQYF. CDR3 DNA sequence: TGTGCCAGCAGCTTAGGTCTAGCGGGAGCGACAGATACGCAGTATTTT. The chain employs TRBV7-2 and TRBJ2-3; 10 nucleotides match TRBD2. V shed 1 base and J 3 bases; nucleotides not matched to a gene: 4. There are 16 residues in the CDR3. In germline, CDR1 is SGHTA, CDR2 FQGNSA.

The V call is TRBV6-2 or TRBV6-3, the J call TRBJ1-3; TRBD1 matches at 7 bases. After removal of 6 bases from V and 1 base from J, the junction contained 3 bases not matched to a gene. There are 14 residues in the CDR3. Germline values: CDR1 MNHEY, CDR2 SVGEGT. The DNA of the CDR3 is TGTGCCAGCAGCACGACAGGGTCTGGAAACACCATATATTTT. Amino acid sequence: CASSTTGSGNTIYF.

The J gene is TRBJ1-5, the V gene TRBV5-1, with a tentative D call TRBD1 (5 bases). The V end was cut by 0 bases, the J end by 1 base, with 8 bases between. Germline V lookup: CDR1 SGHRS, CDR2 YFSETQ. The CDR3 runs to 15 residues. The CDR3 sequence: CASSLEGQSNQPQHF. The CDR3 DNA sequence: TGCGCCAGCAGCTTGGAGGGGCAGAGCAATCAGCCCCAGCATTTT. Filled out from reference TRBV5-1 and TRBJ1-5, the complete variable domain reads KAGVTQTPRYLIKTRGQQVTLSCSPISGHRSVSWYQQTPGQGLQFLFEYFSETQRNKGNFPGRFSGRQFSNSRSEMNVSTLELGDSALYLCASSLEGQSNQPQHFGDGTRLSIL.

The chain uses TRBV9 and TRBJ2-1; 9 nucleotides agree with TRBD1. Looked up from germline, CDR1 is SGDLS and CDR2 is YYNGEE. Germline trimming cut 0 bases from V and 7 bases from J; bases unmatched to any gene: 14. The CDR3 is 18 residues long. As DNA, the CDR3 is TGTGCCAGCAGCGTAGCTACAGGTTGGGACAGGGTTGTTAATGAGCAGTTCTTC. It is translated as CASSVATGWDRVVNEQFF.

This clone was detected once. This rearrangement joins TRBV19 to TRBJ1-4; TRBD1 matches at 8 bases. The J segment lost 5 bases and the V segment lost 5 bases, leaving 7 bases of the junction unmatched. The CDR3 is 15 residues long. CDR1 and CDR2 (germline): LNHDA, SQIVND (reference sequence). CDR3 protein: CASSSFRTGNEKLFF. The CDR3 bases are TGTGCCAGTAGTTCTTTTAGGACAGGGAATGAAAAACTGTTTTTT.

This rearrangement joins TRBV5-6 to TRBJ1-6, with 7 bases aligning to TRBD1. V lost 4 bases, J lost 0 bases, and 7 bases stayed unmatched. The CDR3 has 17 residues. CDR1 SGHDT and CDR2 YYEEEE come from the germline V gene. The CDR3 bases are TGTGCCAGCAGCCTAAGACAGGGTAGCTCCTATAATTCACCCCTCCACTTT. Encoded protein: CASSLRQGSSYNSPLHF. Looking up the rest from reference TRBV5-6 and TRBJ1-6 gives the full variable domain: DAGVTQSPTHLIKTRGQQVTLRCSPKSGHDTVSWYQQALGQGPQFIFQYYEEEERQRGNFPDRFSGHQFPNYSSELNVNALLLGDSALYLCASSLRQGSSYNSPLHFGNGTRLTVT.